The source of this T cell receptor beta chain is a study of shared clonotypes between healthy human individuals. As for the study in general: CD4 naive and CD4 memory each took three plates per donor, while CD8 naive took two and CD8 memory one.

Sequencing used immunoSEQ multiplex PCR; TCRdb keeps in-frame clones, though not all of them. This sample has around 640,000 clones, with around 96% found just once. As to this clone: Additional DNA sequences in this sample encode the identical CDR3.

V was pared by 0 bases and J by 4 bases, with 1 base of the junction left unmatched. CDR3 length: 14 amino acids. Germline CDR1 SGHKS, CDR2 YYEKEE (reference sequence). CD45RO-negative, CCR7-positively selected cells formed the naive CD8 fraction, excluding terminally differentiated effector memory CD45RA+ cells. Sequenced: naive CD8+ T cells sorted from blood. This rearrangement joins TRBV5-5 to TRBJ2-7, with 10 bases aligning to TRBD1. This clonotype was sampled from a woman in her twenties or thirties in good health. The CDR3 region has the DNA TGTGCCAGCAGCTTGGGACAGGGGGCATACGAGCAGTACTTC. Protein sequence: CASSLGQGAYEQYF.